This is a list of T cell receptor beta chains from one sample in a study of cytomegalovirus exposure and HLA in healthy donors. Only in-frame clones appear in the TCRdb table, and some are missing; sequencing was by immunoSEQ multiplex PCR. In the table there are 170,000 or so clones, under 90% of which are singletons. Input material: PBMCs. The receptors shown here come from a man younger than 35 in good health and CMV-seronegative. Each CDR3 is given with its conserved first and last residue. D genes are given only for firm matches. Part of the rows lack a size; the others show once, few, many or a class for expanded clones.

j_call d_call clone_size v_call cdr3_aa cdr3_nt
TRBJ2-5 NA NA TRBV30 CAWSSGREYQETQYF TGTGCCTGGAGCTCGGGAAGGGAGTACCAAGAGACCCAGTACTTC
TRBJ2-1 TRBD2 NA TRBV9 CASSSPGTMPFF TGTGCCAGCAGCTCCCCGGGGACTATGCCGTTCTTC
TRBJ1-5 NA NA TRBV6-1 CASSETLGGNQPQHF TGTGCCAGCAGTGAGACATTAGGGGGCAATCAGCCCCAGCATTTT
TRBJ1-6 TRBD1 NA TRBV7-8 CASSLVAGGAGSPLHF TGTGCCAGCAGCTTAGTGGCAGGGGGCGCCGGCTCACCCCTCCACTTT
TRBJ2-7 NA NA TRBV19 CARQHAWCEQYF TGTGCCAGACAACATGCATGGTGCGAGCAGTACTTC
TRBJ2-7 NA NA TRBV29-1 CSVEDRGSSYEQYF TGCAGCGTTGAAGATAGAGGCAGCTCCTACGAGCAGTACTTC
TRBJ2-6 TRBD1 NA TRBV7-6 CASSPRQGSGANVLTF TGTGCCAGCAGCCCAAGACAGGGTTCTGGGGCCAACGTCCTGACTTTC
TRBJ2-1 NA once TRBV11-2 CASRQLGGSYNEQFF TGTGCCAGCAGACAATTGGGGGGCTCCTACAATGAGCAGTTCTTC
TRBJ2-7 TRBD1 NA TRBV14 CASSPGQGGTQYF TGTGCCAGCAGCCCGGGACAGGGTGGAACGCAGTACTTC
TRBJ2-4 TRBD2 NA TRBV2 CASSERRGKNIQYF TGTGCCAGCAGTGAAAGGCGGGGGAAAAACATTCAGTACTTC
TRBJ1-5 NA NA TRBV6-1 CASSEGGSPLPHF TGTGCCAGCAGTGAAGGAGGTAGTCCTCTTCCACATTTT